Listed below are T cell receptor beta chains from one sample, sequenced in a study of blood T cells in healthy people across ages. One entry per CDR3 protein results from TCRdb running MiXCR on the 5' RACE reads. The sample lists hundreds of thousands of distinct CDR3 sequences, 20% to 25% occurring once. Sequencing used blood. The receptors stem from a man aged 65 to 85 in good health. Both conserved end residues are trimmed from each CDR3. A D gene is named only where the DNA matches it firmly.

CDR3 | V | D
SARGARLTDTQY | TRBV20-1 | -
SAPKVGLAGLAKNIQY | TRBV20-1 | TRBD2
ASSSGDGPYEQY | TRBV5-1 | -
ASSSAAVTYEQY | TRBV6-2/TRBV6-3 | -
AISDRTQDISTQY | TRBV10-3 | -
TSSQDLGGDTGELF | TRBV3-1 | -
ASSMLEEQY | TRBV28 | -
ASSERLATTGELF | TRBV5-1 | TRBD2
ASSQNWGAYEQY | TRBV14 | -
SASLSTGAQY | TRBV20-1 | TRBD1
ASSFSLGGNSPLH | TRBV5-4 | -
ASSLAEGQETQY | TRBV2 | TRBD2
ASSQVLAGGVAKNIQY | TRBV4-3 | TRBD2
ASSLQLAGLNEQF | TRBV5-1 | TRBD2
ASRTTSGRVKNIQY | TRBV6-6 | TRBD2
ASSLAGAPSYNEQF | TRBV5-5 | -
ASRHRGVGYEQY | TRBV12-3/TRBV12-4 | TRBD1
ASSPRDGTSYEQY | TRBV5-6 | -
SVASPGEQY | TRBV29-1 | -
SVDRGGTEAF | TRBV29-1 | -
ATSRAILAAAQETQY | TRBV15 | TRBD2
SVDQGAGANVLT | TRBV29-1 | TRBD1
SARTSGYEQY | TRBV20-1 | TRBD2
SANREGSYEQY | TRBV20-1 | TRBD2
ASRATASGNTIY | TRBV6-6 | -
SAPRGRGANTEAF | TRBV20-1 | -
AISESFQGGNQPQH | TRBV10-3 | TRBD1
ASSVATREGLAGSYNEQF | TRBV9 | TRBD2
ASRTGSRETQY | TRBV28 | -
ASRSTGLETQY | TRBV6-2/TRBV6-3 | TRBD1
ASSQEKAEPTDTQY | TRBV3-1 | -
ASSAGIQNIQY | TRBV9 | -
SASWQGQETQY | TRBV20-1 | -
ASSQDYGAWTEAF | TRBV4-1 | -
ASSYSGGLGRAEQY | TRBV6-5 | TRBD2
ASSVGTGHGYT | TRBV5-1 | TRBD1
ASSPRPDSHYEQY | TRBV4-3 | -
SAREELNTEAF | TRBV20-1 | -
ASIPGPGYEQY | TRBV6-1 | -
ASSPGIRNEKLF | TRBV5-6 | -
ASKTGRTEAF | TRBV6-6 | -